A selection of T cell receptor beta chains follows, all from one sample in a study of PD-1 blockade in mismatch repair-deficient tumors. Some clones are missing from TCRdb's copy, which holds only in-frame ones; the method was immunoSEQ multiplex PCR. The sample includes some 85,000 clones, 80% to 90% of them seen just once. The sequencing here drew on peripheral blood, taken 44 weeks after starting pembrolizumab. The receptors were gathered from an adult with mismatch repair-deficient cancer. The CDR3 runs from the conserved cysteine through the conserved F or W. The order of the fields is J gene, clone size, V gene, D gene, CDR3 protein, CDR3 DNA. The D gene is left open where the match is weak. Expanded clones are given a class, and other clones once, few, many or no size at all.

TRBJ2-7	-	TRBV19	TRBD1	CASSMYQSRDRGGYEQYF	TGTGCCAGTAGTATGTATCAAAGCCGGGACAGGGGTGGCTACGAGCAGTACTTC
TRBJ1-1	-	TRBV7-2	-	CASSLQENTEAFF	TGTGCCAGCAGCTTACAAGAGAACACTGAAGCTTTCTTT
TRBJ2-7	-	TRBV6-6	-	CASSTPLYEQYF	TGTGCCAGCAGTACCCCGCTCTACGAGCAGTACTTC
TRBJ1-5	once	TRBV6-4	-	CASSGPARPSQPQHF	TGTGCCAGCAGTGGCCCTGCCCGACCCAGTCAGCCCCAGCATTTT
TRBJ2-4	-	TRBV6-1	-	CASSEWGPSKNIQYF	TGTGCCAGCAGTGAATGGGGGCCATCCAAAAACATTCAGTACTTC
TRBJ1-2	-	TRBV30	TRBD1	CAWNAGTAIGYTF	TGTGCCTGGAATGCCGGGACAGCTATCGGCTACACCTTC
TRBJ2-2	-	TRBV5-1	TRBD2	CASSLGVGGSTGELFF	TGCGCCAGCAGCTTGGGTGTTGGCGGGAGCACCGGGGAGCTGTTTTTT
TRBJ2-7	few	TRBV19	TRBD1	CASSQGVPYEQYF	TGTGCCAGTTCACAGGGGGTTCCCTACGAGCAGTACTTC
TRBJ2-3	-	TRBV11-3	-	CASSPGFREKTDTQYF	TGTGCCAGCAGCCCCGGTTTTAGGGAGAAAACAGATACGCAGTATTTT
TRBJ2-7	-	TRBV28	TRBD1	CASSSFGTEDYEQYF	TGTGCCAGCAGTTCCTTCGGGACAGAAGACTACGAGCAGTACTTC
TRBJ1-2	-	TRBV11-2	-	CASSFGPRDYGYTF	TGTGCCAGCAGCTTCGGACCTCGGGACTATGGCTACACCTTC
TRBJ1-2	-	TRBV25-1	-	CASSAPTFYGYTF	TGTGCCAGCAGTGCCCCAACGTTCTATGGCTACACCTTC
TRBJ2-4	few	TRBV2	-	CASTSGSRAVPNIQYF	TGTGCCAGCACTTCTGGGTCGCGGGCAGTCCCGAACATTCAGTACTTC
TRBJ2-3	-	TRBV19	TRBD1	CASSFGTGGTDTQYF	TGTGCCAGTAGTTTCGGGACAGGCGGCACAGATACGCAGTATTTT
TRBJ2-6	-	TRBV5-4	-	CASSAQGGPPSSGANVLTF	TGTGCCAGCAGCGCCCAGGGGGGCCCTCCCAGCTCTGGGGCCAACGTCCTGACTTTC
TRBJ2-2	-	TRBV19	-	CASSSVLFAGELFF	TGTGCCAGTAGTTCCGTGTTATTTGCCGGGGAGCTGTTTTTT
TRBJ1-4	-	TRBV6-5	-	CASSYSMDKEKLFF	TGTGCCAGCAGTTACTCAATGGACAAGGAAAAACTGTTTTTT
TRBJ1-2	few	TRBV28	-	CASSPPGYTF	TGTGCCAGCAGCCCTCCGGGCTACACCTTC
TRBJ2-1	-	TRBV7-2	-	CASSLTLGRSSYNEQFF	TGTGCCAGCAGCTTAACCTTGGGCAGGAGCTCCTACAATGAGCAGTTCTTC
TRBJ2-2	-	TRBV9	TRBD1	CASSVALTGENTGELFF	TGTGCCAGCAGCGTAGCCCTGACAGGGGAAAACACCGGGGAGCTGTTTTTT
TRBJ2-7	few	TRBV15	-	CATSRAQGSVPEQYF	TGTGCCACCAGCAGAGCCCAGGGGTCAGTCCCCGAGCAGTACTTC
TRBJ2-7	-	TRBV13	TRBD2	CASSSRLAGLGHEQYF	TGTGCCAGCAGCTCAAGACTAGCGGGCCTAGGCCACGAGCAGTACTTC
TRBJ1-5	few	TRBV4-1	-	CASSQQGLLNQPQHF	TGCGCCAGCAGCCAACAGGGGCTCCTCAATCAGCCCCAGCATTTT
TRBJ2-1	-	TRBV28	-	CASSSFSVVQFF	TGTGCCAGCAGTTCGTTTAGCGTGGTGCAGTTCTTC
TRBJ2-5	-	TRBV30	-	CAWSVTETQYF	TGTGCCTGGAGTGTGACGGAGACCCAGTACTTC
TRBJ1-2	-	TRBV9	-	CASSPSRRQGYGYTF	TGTGCCAGCAGCCCCTCGAGGCGTCAGGGCTATGGCTACACCTTC
TRBJ1-2	-	TRBV9	-	CASSLSSGEGYTF	TGTGCCAGCAGCTTGAGCTCGGGGGAAGGCTACACCTTC
TRBJ2-7	-	TRBV15	-	CATSREKGREQYF	TGTGCCACCAGCCGAGAAAAGGGGCGCGAGCAGTACTTC
TRBJ2-7	once	TRBV5-1	TRBD1	CASSSGTGEAYEQYF	TGCGCCAGCAGCTCCGGGACAGGGGAGGCCTACGAGCAGTACTTC
TRBJ1-1	-	TRBV4-3	-	CASSDPGAGAFF	TGCGCCAGCAGCGACCCCGGGGCAGGAGCTTTCTTT
TRBJ1-1	-	TRBV4-2	TRBD1	CASSRSPGQLNTEAFF	TGTGCCAGCAGCCGATCTCCGGGACAGCTAAACACTGAAGCTTTCTTT
TRBJ2-2	-	TRBV11-3	TRBD2	CASSPGVAGDGGELFF	TGTGCCAGCAGCCCGGGGGTAGCGGGAGATGGCGGGGAGCTGTTTTTT
TRBJ1-5	-	TRBV7-6	-	CASSASSNQPQHF	TGTGCCAGCAGCGCTAGTAGCAATCAGCCCCAGCATTTT
TRBJ2-5	once	TRBV2	-	CASQTQGVGETQYF	TGTGCCAGCCAAACGCAGGGAGTGGGCGAGACCCAGTACTTC
TRBJ2-3	-	TRBV5-1	-	CASSLVESTDTQYF	TGCGCCAGCAGCTTGGTTGAAAGCACAGATACGCAGTATTTT
TRBJ1-4	few	TRBV7-9	-	CASSLVSGTKNEKLFF	TGTGCCAGCAGCTTAGTATCCGGGACGAAGAATGAAAAACTGTTTTTT
TRBJ2-3	-	TRBV6-4	TRBD2	CASSTGTSGADTQYF	TGTGCCAGCAGTACCGGGACTAGCGGAGCAGATACGCAGTATTTT
TRBJ1-1	-	TRBV11-3	TRBD1	CASSHRQGSLFTEAFF	TGTGCCAGCAGCCACAGACAGGGGTCGTTGTTCACTGAAGCTTTCTTT
TRBJ2-3	once	TRBV7-2	TRBD1	CASSLVGQLQYF	TGTGCCAGCAGCTTAGTGGGACAGCTGCAGTATTTT
TRBJ1-1	few	TRBV7-9	-	CASSVTAYTEAFF	TGTGCCAGCAGCGTGACGGCGTACACTGAAGCTTTCTTT
TRBJ2-3	-	TRBV7-8	-	CASSLAPDTQYF	TGTGCCAGCAGCTTAGCCCCCGATACGCAGTATTTT
TRBJ2-1	-	TRBV5-1	TRBD2	CASSLANLAGGLDEQFF	TGCGCCAGCAGCTTGGCCAATCTAGCGGGAGGTTTGGATGAGCAGTTCTTC
TRBJ1-1	-	TRBV7-2	-	CASSLGRELYTEAFF	TGTGCCAGCAGCTTAGGCAGGGAGTTGTACACTGAAGCTTTCTTT
TRBJ2-1	-	TRBV19	TRBD2	CASSPPAGVRGNEQFF	TGTGCCAGTAGTCCCCCAGCGGGAGTAAGAGGCAATGAGCAGTTCTTC
TRBJ1-2	many	TRBV11-2	-	CASSLSGVNLNSDYGYTF	TGTGCCAGCAGCCTCTCCGGGGTCAACCTCAACTCAGATTATGGCTACACCTTC
TRBJ2-3	-	TRBV4-3	TRBD2	CASSLGLAGTDTQYF	TGCGCCAGCAGCCTTGGACTAGCGGGCACAGATACGCAGTATTTT
TRBJ1-2	-	TRBV19	-	CASRVLDYGYTF	TGTGCCAGTAGGGTGCTCGACTATGGCTACACCTTC
TRBJ1-2	few	TRBV11-2	-	CASSPGGPYGYTF	TGTGCCAGCAGCCCGGGCGGGCCCTATGGCTACACCTTC
TRBJ2-2	-	TRBV7-9	-	CASSLPPVHTGELFF	TGTGCCAGCAGCTTACCCCCGGTCCACACCGGGGAGCTGTTTTTT
TRBJ2-3	-	TRBV14	-	CASSQVRAGRTDTQYF	TGTGCCAGCAGCCAAGTTCGTGCGGGACGCACAGATACGCAGTATTTT
TRBJ2-3	-	TRBV7-2	-	CASGKDRAITDTQYF	TGTGCCAGCGGAAAAGATCGTGCAATCACAGATACGCAGTATTTT
TRBJ1-1	-	TRBV2	-	CASSDKGHRSIPANTEAFF	TGTGCCAGCAGTGATAAAGGACATAGGAGTATCCCTGCGAACACTGAAGCTTTCTTT
TRBJ1-4	few	TRBV7-2	-	CASSLGLSGRANEKLFF	TGTGCCAGCAGCTTAGGTCTTTCAGGCCGAGCTAATGAAAAACTGTTTTTT
TRBJ1-5	few	TRBV2	-	CASSALRQSNQPQHF	TGTGCCAGCAGTGCTCTTAGACAGAGCAATCAGCCCCAGCATTTT
TRBJ1-2	-	TRBV10-3	-	CAISENADSAGGYTF	TGTGCCATCAGTGAGAATGCAGACAGCGCGGGTGGCTACACCTTC
TRBJ1-1	-	TRBV5-1	-	CASSSWTVMNTEAFF	TGCGCCAGCAGCTCATGGACAGTTATGAACACTGAAGCTTTCTTT
TRBJ2-3	-	TRBV5-1	-	CASVGPGEADTQYF	TGCGCCAGCGTGGGGCCAGGGGAGGCAGATACGCAGTATTTT
TRBJ1-3	-	TRBV7-8	-	CASSLALGLGNTIYF	TGTGCCAGCAGCTTAGCGCTGGGTCTCGGAAACACCATATATTTT
TRBJ2-1	-	TRBV27	-	CASSLSYRTVLDNEQFF	TGTGCCAGCAGTTTATCATACCGGACAGTTTTGGACAATGAGCAGTTCTTC
TRBJ2-1	-	TRBV7-6	TRBD2	CASSLGGGSYNEQFF	TGTGCCAGCAGCTTAGGGGGGGGATCCTACAATGAGCAGTTCTTC